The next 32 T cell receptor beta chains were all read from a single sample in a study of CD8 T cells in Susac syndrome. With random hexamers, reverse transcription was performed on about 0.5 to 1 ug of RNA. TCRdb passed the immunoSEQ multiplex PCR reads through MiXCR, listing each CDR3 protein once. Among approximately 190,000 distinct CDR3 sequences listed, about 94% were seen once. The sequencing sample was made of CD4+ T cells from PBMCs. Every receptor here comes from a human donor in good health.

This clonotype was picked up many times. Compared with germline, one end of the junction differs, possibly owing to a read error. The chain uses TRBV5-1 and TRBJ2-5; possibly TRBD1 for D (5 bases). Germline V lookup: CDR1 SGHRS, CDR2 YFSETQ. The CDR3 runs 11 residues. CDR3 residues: CASSREETQYF. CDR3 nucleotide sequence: TGTGCCAGCAGCAGGGAAGAGACCCAGTACTTC.

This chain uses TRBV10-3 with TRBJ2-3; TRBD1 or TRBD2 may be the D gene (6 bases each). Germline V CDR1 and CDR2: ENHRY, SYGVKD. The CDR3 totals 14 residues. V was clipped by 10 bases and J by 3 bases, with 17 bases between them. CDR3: CATSLGGRTDTQYF. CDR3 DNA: TGTGCCACCTCATTGGGGGGCAGGACAGATACGCAGTATTTT.

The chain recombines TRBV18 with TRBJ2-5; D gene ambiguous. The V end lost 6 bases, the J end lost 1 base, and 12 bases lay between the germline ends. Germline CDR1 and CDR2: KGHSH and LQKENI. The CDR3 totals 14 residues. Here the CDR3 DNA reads TGTGCCAGCTCCCGACCTAAGGTCCAAGAGACCCAGTACTTC. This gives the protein CASSRPKVQETQYF.

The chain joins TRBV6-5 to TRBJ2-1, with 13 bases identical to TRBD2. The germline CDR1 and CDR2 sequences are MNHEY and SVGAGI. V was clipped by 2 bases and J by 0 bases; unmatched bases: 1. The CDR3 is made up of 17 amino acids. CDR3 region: CASSYGLAGVSYNEQFF. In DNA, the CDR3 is TGTGCCAGCAGTTACGGACTAGCGGGGGTCTCCTACAATGAGCAGTTCTTC.

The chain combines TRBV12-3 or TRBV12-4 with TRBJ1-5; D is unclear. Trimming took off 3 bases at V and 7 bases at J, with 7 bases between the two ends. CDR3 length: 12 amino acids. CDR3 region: CASSFAGQPQHF. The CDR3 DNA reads TGTGCCAGCAGTTTCGCGGGCCAGCCCCAGCATTTT.

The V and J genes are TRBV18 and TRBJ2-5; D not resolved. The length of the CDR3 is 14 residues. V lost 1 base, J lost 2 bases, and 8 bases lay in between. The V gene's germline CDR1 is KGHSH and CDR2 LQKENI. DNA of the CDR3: TGTGCCAGCTCACCACAGGTCGGACAAGAGACCCAGTACTTC. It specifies CASSPQVGQETQYF.

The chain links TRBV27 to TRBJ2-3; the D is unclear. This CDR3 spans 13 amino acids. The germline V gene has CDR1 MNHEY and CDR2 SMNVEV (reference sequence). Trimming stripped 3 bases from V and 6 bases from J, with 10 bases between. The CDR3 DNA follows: TGTGCCAGCAGTTTTACAGAGGTCGATACGCAGTATTTT. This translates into CASSFTEVDTQYF.

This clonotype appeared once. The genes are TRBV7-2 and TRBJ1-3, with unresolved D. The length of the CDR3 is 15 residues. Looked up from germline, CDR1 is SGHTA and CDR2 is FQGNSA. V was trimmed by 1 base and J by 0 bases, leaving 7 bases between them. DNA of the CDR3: TGTGCCAGCAGCTTAGTCGAGGTCTCTGGAAACACCATATATTTT. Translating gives CASSLVEVSGNTIYF.

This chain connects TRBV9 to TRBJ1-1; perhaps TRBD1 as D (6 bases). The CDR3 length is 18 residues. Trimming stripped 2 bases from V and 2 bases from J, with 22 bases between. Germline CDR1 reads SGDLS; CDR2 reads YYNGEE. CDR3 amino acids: CASSVEGSLQGFNTEAFF. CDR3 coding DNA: TGTGCCAGCAGCGTGGAGGGGTCCTTACAGGGCTTTAACACTGAAGCTTTCTTT.

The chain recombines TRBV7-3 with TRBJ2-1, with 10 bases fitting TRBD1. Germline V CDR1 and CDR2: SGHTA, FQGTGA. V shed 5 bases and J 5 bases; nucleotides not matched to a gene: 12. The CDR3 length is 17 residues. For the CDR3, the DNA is TGTGCCAGCAGCCCCAGACAGGGGGCGTTTTTAGACAATGAGCAGTTCTTC. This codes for CASSPRQGAFLDNEQFF.

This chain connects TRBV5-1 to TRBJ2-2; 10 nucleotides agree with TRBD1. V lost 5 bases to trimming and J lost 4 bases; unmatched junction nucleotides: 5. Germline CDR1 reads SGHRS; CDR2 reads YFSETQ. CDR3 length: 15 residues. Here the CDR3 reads CASRRTGGSTGELFF. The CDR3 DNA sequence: TGCGCCAGCAGGAGGACAGGGGGAAGCACCGGGGAGCTGTTTTTT.

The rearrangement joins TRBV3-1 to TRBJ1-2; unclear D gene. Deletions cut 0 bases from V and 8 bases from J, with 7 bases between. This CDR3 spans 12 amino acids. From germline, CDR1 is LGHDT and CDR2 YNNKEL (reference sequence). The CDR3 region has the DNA TGTGCCAGCAGCCAAGATGAAGGAGGCTACACCTTC. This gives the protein CASSQDEGGYTF.

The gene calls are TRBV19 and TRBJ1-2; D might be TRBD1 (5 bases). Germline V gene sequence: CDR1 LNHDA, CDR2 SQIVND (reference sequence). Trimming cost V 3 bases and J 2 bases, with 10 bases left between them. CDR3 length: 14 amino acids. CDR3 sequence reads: CASSISGDNYGYTF. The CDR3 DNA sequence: TGTGCCAGTAGTATCTCTGGGGACAACTATGGCTACACCTTC.

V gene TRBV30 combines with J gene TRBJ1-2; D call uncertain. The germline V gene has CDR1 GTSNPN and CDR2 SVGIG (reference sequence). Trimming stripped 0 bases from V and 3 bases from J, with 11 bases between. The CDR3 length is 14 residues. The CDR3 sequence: CAWSVLGGDYGYTF. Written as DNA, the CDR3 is TGTGCCTGGAGTGTACTCGGAGGCGACTATGGCTACACCTTC. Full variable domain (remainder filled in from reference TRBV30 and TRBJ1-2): SQTIHQWPATLVQPVGSPLSLECTVEGTSNPNLYWYRQAAGRGLQLLFYSVGIGQISSEVPQNLSASRPQDRQFILSSKKLLLSDSGFYLCAWSVLGGDYGYTFGSGTRLTVV.

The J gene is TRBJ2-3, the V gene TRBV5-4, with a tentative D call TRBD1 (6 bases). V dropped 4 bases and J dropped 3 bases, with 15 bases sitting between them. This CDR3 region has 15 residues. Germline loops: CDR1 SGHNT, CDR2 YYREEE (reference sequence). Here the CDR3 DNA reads TGTGCCAGCAGCCGGGCCGGGACACCAACAGATACGCAGTATTTT. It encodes CASSRAGTPTDTQYF.

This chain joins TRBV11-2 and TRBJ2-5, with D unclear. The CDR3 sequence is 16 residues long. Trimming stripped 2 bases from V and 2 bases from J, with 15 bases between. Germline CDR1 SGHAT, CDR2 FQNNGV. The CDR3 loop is CASSLNPPAWQETQYF. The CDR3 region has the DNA TGTGCCAGCAGCTTAAATCCTCCCGCGTGGCAAGAGACCCAGTACTTC.

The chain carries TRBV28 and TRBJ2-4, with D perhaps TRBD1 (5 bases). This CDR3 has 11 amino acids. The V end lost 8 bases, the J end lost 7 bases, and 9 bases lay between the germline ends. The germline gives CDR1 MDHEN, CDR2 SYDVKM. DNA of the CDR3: TGTGCCAGCCAGGGAATCAACATTCAGTACTTC. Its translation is CASQGINIQYF.

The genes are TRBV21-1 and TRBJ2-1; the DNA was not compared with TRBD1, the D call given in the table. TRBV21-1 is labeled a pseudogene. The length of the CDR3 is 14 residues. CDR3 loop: CASSMGTYYNEQFF. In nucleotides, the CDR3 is TGTGCCAGCAGCATGGGGACGTACTACAATGAGCAGTTCTTC.

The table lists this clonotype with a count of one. The CDR3 nucleotides are TGTGCCACTATACAGGGGCAACAGCCCCAGCATTTT. Translation: CATIQGQQPQHF. The rearrangement uses TRBV28 and TRBJ1-5, with 7 bases aligning to TRBD1. This CDR3 comprises 12 residues. The V gene's germline CDR1 is MDHEN and CDR2 SYDVKM. V lost 10 bases, J lost 7 bases, and 7 bases stayed unmatched. Looking up the rest from reference TRBV28 and TRBJ1-5 gives the full variable domain: DVKVTQSSRYLVKRTGEKVFLECVQDMDHENMFWYRQDPGLGLRLIYFSYDVKMKEKGDIPEGYSVSREKKERFSLILESASTNQTSMYLCATIQGQQPQHFGDGTRLSIL.

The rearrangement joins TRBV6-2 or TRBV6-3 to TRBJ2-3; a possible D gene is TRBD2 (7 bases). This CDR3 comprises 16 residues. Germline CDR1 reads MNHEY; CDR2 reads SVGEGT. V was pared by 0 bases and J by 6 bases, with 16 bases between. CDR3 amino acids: CASSYSRRGRQDTQYF. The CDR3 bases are TGTGCCAGCAGTTACTCGAGGCGGGGGCGCCAGGATACGCAGTATTTT.

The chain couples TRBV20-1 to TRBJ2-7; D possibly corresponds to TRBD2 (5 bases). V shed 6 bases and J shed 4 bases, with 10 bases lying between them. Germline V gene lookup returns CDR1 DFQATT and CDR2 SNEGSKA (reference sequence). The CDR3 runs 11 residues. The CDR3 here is CSARTGYEQYF. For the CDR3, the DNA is TGCAGTGCCCGAACGGGGTACGAGCAGTACTTC.

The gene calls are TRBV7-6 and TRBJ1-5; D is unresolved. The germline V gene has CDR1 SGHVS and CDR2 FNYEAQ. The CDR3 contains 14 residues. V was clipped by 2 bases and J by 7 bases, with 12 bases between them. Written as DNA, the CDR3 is TGTGCCAGCAGCTTATATCCGGCGGAGCAGCCCCAGCATTTT. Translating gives CASSLYPAEQPQHF.

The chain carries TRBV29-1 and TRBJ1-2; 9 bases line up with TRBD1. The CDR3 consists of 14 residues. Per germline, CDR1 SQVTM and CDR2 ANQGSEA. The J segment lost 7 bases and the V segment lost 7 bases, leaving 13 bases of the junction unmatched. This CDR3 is CSALTGQGTGGYTF. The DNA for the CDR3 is TGCAGCGCCCTGACTGGACAGGGGACGGGTGGCTACACCTTC.

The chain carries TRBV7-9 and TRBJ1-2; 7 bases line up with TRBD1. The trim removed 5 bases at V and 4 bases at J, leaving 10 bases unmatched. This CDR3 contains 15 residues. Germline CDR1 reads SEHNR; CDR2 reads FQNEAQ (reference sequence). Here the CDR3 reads CASSGYRDRVYGYTF. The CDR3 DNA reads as TGTGCCAGCAGCGGCTACCGGGACAGAGTCTATGGCTACACCTTC.

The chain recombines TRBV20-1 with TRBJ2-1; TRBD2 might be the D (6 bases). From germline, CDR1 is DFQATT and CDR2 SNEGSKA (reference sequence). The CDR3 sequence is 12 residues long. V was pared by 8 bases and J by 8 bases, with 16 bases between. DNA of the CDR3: TGCAGTCGTTCGGGTCGGAGGGATGAGCAGTTCTTC. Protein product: CSRSGRRDEQFF.

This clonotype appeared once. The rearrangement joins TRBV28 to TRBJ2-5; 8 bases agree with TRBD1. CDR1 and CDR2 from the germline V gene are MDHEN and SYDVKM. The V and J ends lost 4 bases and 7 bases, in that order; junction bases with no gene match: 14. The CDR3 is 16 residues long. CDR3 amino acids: CASSSPGTGQGGTQYF. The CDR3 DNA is TGTGCCAGCAGTTCCCCCGGGACAGGCCAAGGAGGGACCCAGTACTTC.

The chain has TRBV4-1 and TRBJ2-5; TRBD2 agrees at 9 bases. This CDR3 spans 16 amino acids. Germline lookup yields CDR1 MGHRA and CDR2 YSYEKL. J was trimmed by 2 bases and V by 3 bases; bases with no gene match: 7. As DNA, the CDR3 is TGCGCCAGCAGCCAGTCCGAGCGGGGGGTTCAAGAGACCCAGTACTTC. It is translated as CASSQSERGVQETQYF.

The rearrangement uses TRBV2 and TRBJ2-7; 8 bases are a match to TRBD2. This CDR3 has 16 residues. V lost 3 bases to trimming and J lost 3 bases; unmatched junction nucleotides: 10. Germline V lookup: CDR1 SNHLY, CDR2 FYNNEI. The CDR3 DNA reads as TGTGCCAGCAGTGACTCTGCGAGCGGGGGCTTCTACGAGCAGTACGTC. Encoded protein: CASSDSASGGFYEQYV.

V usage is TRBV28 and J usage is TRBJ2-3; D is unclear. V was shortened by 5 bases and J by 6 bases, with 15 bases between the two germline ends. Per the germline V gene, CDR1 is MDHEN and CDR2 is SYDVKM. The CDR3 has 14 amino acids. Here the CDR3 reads CASSPPKGYDTQYF. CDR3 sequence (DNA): TGTGCCAGCAGTCCCCCCAAGGGCTATGATACGCAGTATTTT.

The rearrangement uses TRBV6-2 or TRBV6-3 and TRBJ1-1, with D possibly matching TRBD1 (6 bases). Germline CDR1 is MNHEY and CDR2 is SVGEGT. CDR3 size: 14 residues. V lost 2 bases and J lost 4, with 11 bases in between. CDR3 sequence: CASSYGGLLTEAFF. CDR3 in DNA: TGTGCCAGCAGTTACGGGGGGCTACTCACTGAAGCTTTCTTT.

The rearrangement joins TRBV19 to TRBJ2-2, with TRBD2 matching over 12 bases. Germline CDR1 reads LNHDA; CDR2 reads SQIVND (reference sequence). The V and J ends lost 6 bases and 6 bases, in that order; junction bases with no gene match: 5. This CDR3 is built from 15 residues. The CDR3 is CASSPSGGAAGELFF. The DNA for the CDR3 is TGTGCCAGTAGCCCTAGCGGGGGGGCCGCCGGGGAGCTGTTTTTT.

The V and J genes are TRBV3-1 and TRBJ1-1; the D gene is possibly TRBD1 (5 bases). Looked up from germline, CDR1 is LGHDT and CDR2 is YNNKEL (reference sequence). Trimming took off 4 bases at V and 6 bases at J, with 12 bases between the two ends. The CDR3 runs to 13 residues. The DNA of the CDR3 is TGTGCCAGCAGCCCCCGGGGGACCGCTGAAGCTTTCTTT. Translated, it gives CASSPRGTAEAFF.